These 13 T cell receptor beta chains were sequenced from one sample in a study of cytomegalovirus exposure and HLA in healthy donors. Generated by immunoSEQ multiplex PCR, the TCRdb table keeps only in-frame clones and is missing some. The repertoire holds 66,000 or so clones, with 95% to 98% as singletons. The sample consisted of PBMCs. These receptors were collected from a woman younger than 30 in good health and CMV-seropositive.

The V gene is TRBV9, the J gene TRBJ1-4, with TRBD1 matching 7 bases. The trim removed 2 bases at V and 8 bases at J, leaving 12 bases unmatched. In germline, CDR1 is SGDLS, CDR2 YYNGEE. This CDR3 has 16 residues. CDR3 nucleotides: TGTGCCAGCAGCGTTAATCCAACAGGGGTGGGAGAAAAACTGTTTTTT. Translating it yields CASSVNPTGVGEKLFF.

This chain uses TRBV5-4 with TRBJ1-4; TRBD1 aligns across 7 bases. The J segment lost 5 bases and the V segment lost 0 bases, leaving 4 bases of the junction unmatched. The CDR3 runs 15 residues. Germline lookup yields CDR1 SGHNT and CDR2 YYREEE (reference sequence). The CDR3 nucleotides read TGTGCCAGCAGCTTGGCGGCAGGGGGGAATGAAAAACTGTTTTTT. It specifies CASSLAAGGNEKLFF.

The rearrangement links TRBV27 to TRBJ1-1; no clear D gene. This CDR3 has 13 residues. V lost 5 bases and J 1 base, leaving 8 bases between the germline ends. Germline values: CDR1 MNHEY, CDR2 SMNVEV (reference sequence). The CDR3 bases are TGTGCCAGCAGTCTGAAGAGGAACACTGAAGCTTTCTTT. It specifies CASSLKRNTEAFF.

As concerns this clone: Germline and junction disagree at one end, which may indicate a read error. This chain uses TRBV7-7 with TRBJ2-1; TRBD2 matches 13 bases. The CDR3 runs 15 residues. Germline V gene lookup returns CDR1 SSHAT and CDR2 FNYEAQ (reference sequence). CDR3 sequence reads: CASSPGTSGTNEQFF. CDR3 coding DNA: TGTGCTAGCAGCCCCGGGACTAGCGGGACAAATGAGCAGTTCTTC.

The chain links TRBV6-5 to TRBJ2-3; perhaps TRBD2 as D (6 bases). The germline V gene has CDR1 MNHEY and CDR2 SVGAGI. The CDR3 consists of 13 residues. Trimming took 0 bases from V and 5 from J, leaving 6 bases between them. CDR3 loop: CASSYSEGDTQYF. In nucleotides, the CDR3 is TGTGCCAGCAGTTACTCGGAGGGAGATACGCAGTATTTT.

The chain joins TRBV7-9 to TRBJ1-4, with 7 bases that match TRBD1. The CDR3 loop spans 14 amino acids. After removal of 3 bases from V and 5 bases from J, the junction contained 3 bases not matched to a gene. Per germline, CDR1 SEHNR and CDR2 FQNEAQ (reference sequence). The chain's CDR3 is CASSLTGPNEKLFF. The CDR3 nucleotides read TGTGCCAGCAGCTTGACAGGGCCAAATGAAAAACTGTTTTTT. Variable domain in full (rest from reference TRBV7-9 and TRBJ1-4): DTGVSQNPRHKITKRGQNVTFRCDPISEHNRLYWYRQTLGQGPEFLTYFQNEAQLEKSRLLSDRFSAERPKGSFSTLEIQRTEQGDSAMYLCASSLTGPNEKLFFGSGTQLSVL.

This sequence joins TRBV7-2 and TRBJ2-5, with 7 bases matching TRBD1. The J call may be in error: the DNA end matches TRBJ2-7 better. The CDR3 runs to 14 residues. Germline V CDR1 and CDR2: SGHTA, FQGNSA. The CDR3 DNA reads TGTGCCAGCAGCTTATACAGGGGTAACTACGAGCAGTACTTC. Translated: CASSLYRGNYEQYF.

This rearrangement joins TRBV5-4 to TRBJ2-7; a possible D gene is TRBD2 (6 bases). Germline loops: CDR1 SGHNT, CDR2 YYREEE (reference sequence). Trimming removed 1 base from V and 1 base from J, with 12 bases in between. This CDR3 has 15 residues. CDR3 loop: CASSLSPSVSYEQYF. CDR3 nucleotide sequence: TGTGCCAGCAGCTTGTCCCCTAGCGTATCCTACGAGCAGTACTTC.

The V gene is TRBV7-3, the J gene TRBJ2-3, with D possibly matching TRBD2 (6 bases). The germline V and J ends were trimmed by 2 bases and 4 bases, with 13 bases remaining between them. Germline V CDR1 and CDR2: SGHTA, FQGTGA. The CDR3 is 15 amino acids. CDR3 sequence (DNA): TGTGCCAGCAGCTTATGGGGGGAGAGGGCAGATACGCAGTATTTT. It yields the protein CASSLWGERADTQYF. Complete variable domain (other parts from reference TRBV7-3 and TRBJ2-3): GAGVSQTPSNKVTEKGKYVELRCDPISGHTALYWYRQSLGQGPEFLIYFQGTGAADDSGLPNDRFFAVRPEGSVSTLKIQRTERGDSAVYLCASSLWGERADTQYFGPGTRLTVL.

CDR3: CSVATGSNQPQHF. CDR3 bases: TGCAGCGTTGCGACAGGGAGCAATCAGCCCCAGCATTTT. The chain uses TRBV29-1 and TRBJ1-5; 7 nucleotides agree with TRBD1. The ends lost 4 bases at V and 1 base at J; junction bases unmatched: 1. The germline V gene has CDR1 SQVTM and CDR2 ANQGSEA. The length of the CDR3 is 13 residues. Full variable domain (rest looked up from reference TRBV29-1 and TRBJ1-5): SAVISQKPSRDICQRGTSLTIQCQVDSQVTMMFWYRQQPGQSLTLIATANQGSEATYESGFVIDKFPISRPNLTFSTLTVSNMSPEDSSIYLCSVATGSNQPQHFGDGTRLSIL.

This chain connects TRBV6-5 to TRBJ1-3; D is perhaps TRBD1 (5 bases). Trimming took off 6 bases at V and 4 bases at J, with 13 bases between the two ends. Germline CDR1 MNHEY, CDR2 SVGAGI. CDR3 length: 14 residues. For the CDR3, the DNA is TGTGCCAGCAGGACCCTTGGGGCCGGAAACACCATATATTTT. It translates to CASRTLGAGNTIYF.

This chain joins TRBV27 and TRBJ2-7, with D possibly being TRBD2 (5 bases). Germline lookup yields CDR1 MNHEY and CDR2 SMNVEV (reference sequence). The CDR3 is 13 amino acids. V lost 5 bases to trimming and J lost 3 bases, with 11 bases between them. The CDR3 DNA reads TGTGCCAGCAGTCTAACGAGGGACTACGAGCAGTACTTC. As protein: CASSLTRDYEQYF.

DNA of the CDR3: TGTGCCAGCAGTCGACCTACGGGAAATGAAAAACTGTTTTTT. Protein product: CASSRPTGNEKLFF. J is TRBJ1-4 and V is TRBV7-9; D remains ambiguous. CDR1 and CDR2 from the germline V gene are SEHNR and FQNEAQ (reference sequence). Trimming took 6 bases from V and 5 from J, leaving 13 bases between them. This CDR3 has 14 amino acids.